This TCR beta chain was recovered during a study of shared clonotypes between healthy human individuals. Libraries were prepared by immunoSEQ multiplex PCR; TCRdb keeps only in-frame clonotypes and omits some of them. This sample yields 850,000 to 1,100,000 clones, of which roughly 80% are seen a single time; 0.7% to 0.95% belongs to the top ten. This CDR3 is 13 amino acids long. V was shortened by 2 bases and J by 8 bases, with 9 bases between the two germline ends. Germline V gene data show CDR1 as MDHEN and CDR2 as SYDVKM. The receptor was isolated from a man between 18 and 35 years old in good health. Some clones in this sample may be carry-over from other donors' samples. The specimen was memory CD4+ T cells from PBMCs. Subset described: CD45RA-negative fraction. The rearrangement links TRBV28 to TRBJ1-4; TRBD1 might be the D (6 bases). The CDR3 nucleotides read TGTGCCAGCAGTTTAGACAGGATAGAAAAACTGTTTTTT. This sequence encodes CASSLDRIEKLFF. Based on the CDR3 plus reference TRBV28 and TRBJ1-4, the full variable domain is DVKVTQSSRYLVKRTGEKVFLECVQDMDHENMFWYRQDPGLGLRLIYFSYDVKMKEKGDIPEGYSVSREKKERFSLILESASTNQTSMYLCASSLDRIEKLFFGSGTQLSVL.